A single sample gave rise to the 3 T cell receptor beta chains below, sequenced in a study of shared clonotypes between healthy human individuals. Assay used: immunoSEQ multiplex PCR; TCRdb lists only in-frame clones, some missing. The sample holds about 510,000 clones, around 79% seen once. The specimen was PBMCs. The receptors derive from a woman aged 40 to 50 in good health. Some clones in this sample may be carry-over from other donors' samples.

This clone was recorded only once. The V and J genes are TRBV6-6 and TRBJ1-6, with D hard to call. CDR3 length equals 15 residues. Trimming removed 0 bases from V and 9 bases from J, with 12 bases in between. CDR1 MNHNY and CDR2 SVGAGI come from the germline V gene (reference sequence). The DNA for the CDR3 is TGTGCCAGCAGTTACTCGCGAGGAAGGAGTTCACCCCTCCACTTT. It translates to CASSYSRGRSSPLHF.

The V and J genes are TRBV28 and TRBJ2-7; D ambiguous. With 5 bases removed from V and 1 base from J, the gap between germline ends came to 15 bases. Germline CDR1 reads MDHEN; CDR2 reads SYDVKM. CDR3 size: 15 residues. The DNA for the CDR3 is TGTGCCAGCAGTCGACGGCAGTTAGTTTCCTACGAGCAGTACTTC. Translating gives CASSRRQLVSYEQYF.

This clone showed up just a few times. CDR3 DNA: TGTGCCAGCAGTGTCACCGATCAGCCCCAGCATTTT. This gives the protein CASSVTDQPQHF. This chain connects TRBV7-8 to TRBJ1-5; D gene uncertain. The CDR3 sequence is 12 residues long. The V gene lost 6 bases and the J gene lost 5 bases, with 8 bases spanning the gap. Germline CDR1 reads SGHVS; CDR2 reads FQNEAQ. The full variable domain, rest sourced from reference TRBV7-8 and TRBJ1-5, is GAGVSQSPRYKVAKRGQDVALRCDPISGHVSLFWYQQALGQGPEFLTYFQNEAQLDKSGLPSDRFFAERPEGSVSTLKIQRTQQEDSAVYLCASSVTDQPQHFGDGTRLSIL.